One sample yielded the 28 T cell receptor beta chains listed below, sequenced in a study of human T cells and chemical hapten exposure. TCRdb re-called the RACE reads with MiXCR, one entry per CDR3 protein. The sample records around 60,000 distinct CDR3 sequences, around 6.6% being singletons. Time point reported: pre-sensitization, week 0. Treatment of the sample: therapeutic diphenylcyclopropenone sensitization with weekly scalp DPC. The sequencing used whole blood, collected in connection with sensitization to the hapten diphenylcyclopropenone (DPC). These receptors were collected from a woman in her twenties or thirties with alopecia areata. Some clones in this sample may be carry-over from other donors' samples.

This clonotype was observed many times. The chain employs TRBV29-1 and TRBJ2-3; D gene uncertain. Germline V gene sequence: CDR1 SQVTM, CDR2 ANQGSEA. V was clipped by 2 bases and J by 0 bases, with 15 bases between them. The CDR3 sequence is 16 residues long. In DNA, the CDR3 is TGCAGCGTTGAAAACGTAGACGGCTCTAGCACAGATACGCAGTATTTT. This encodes CSVENVDGSSTDTQYF.

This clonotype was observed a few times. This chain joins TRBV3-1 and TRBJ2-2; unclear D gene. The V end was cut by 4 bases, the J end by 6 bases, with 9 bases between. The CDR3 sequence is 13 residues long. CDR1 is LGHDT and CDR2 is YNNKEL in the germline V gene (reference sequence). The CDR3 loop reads CASSRLDPGELFF. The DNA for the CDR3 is TGTGCCAGCAGCCGGTTGGACCCCGGGGAGCTGTTTTTT.

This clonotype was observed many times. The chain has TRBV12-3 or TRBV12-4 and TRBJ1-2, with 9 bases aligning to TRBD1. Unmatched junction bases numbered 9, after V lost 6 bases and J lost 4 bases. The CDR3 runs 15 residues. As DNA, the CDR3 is TGTGCCAGCAGGGCCGGGACAGGGATCAGCTATGGCTACACCTTC. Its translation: CASRAGTGISYGYTF.

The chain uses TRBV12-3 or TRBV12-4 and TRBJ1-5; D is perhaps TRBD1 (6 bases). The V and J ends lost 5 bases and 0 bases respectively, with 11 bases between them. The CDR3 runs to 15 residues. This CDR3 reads CASSDDRNSNQPQHF. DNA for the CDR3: TGTGCCAGCAGTGATGACAGGAATAGCAATCAGCCCCAGCATTTT.

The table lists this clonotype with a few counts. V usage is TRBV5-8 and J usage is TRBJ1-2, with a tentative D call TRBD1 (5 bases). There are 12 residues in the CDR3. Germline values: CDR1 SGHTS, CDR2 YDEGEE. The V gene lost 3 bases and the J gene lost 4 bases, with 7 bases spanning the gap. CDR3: CASSWDGYGYTF. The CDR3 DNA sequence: TGTGCCAGCAGCTGGGACGGCTATGGCTACACCTTC.

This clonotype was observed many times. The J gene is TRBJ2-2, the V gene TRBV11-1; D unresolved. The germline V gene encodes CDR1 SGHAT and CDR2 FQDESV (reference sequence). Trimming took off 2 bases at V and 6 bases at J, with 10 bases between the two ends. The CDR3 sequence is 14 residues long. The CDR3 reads CASSLQRWSGELFF. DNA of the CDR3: TGTGCCAGCAGCTTACAAAGGTGGTCCGGGGAGCTGTTTTTT.

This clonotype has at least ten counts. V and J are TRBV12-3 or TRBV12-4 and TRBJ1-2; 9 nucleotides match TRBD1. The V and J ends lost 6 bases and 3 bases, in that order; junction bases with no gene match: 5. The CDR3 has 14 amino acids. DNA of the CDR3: TGTGCCAGCAGGAGGACAGGGGATGACTATGGCTACACCTTC. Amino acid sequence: CASRRTGDDYGYTF.

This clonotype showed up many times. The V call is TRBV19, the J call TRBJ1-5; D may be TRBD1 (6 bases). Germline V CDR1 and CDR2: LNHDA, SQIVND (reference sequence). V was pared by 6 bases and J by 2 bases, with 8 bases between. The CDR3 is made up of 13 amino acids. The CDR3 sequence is CASRPGGNQPQHF. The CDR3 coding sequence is TGTGCCAGTAGACCAGGGGGCAATCAGCCCCAGCATTTT.

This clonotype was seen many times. The CDR3 DNA reads TGTGCCAGCAGCCAAACAGGGGGCGGGGGTCCCCAGCATTTT. It codes for CASSQTGGGGPQHF. The rearrangement joins TRBV3-1 to TRBJ1-5; 9 bases fit TRBD1. The V segment lost 2 bases and the J segment 10 bases; nucleotides outside the gene matches: 6. The CDR3 has 14 amino acids. The germline V gene has CDR1 LGHDT and CDR2 YNNKEL (reference sequence).

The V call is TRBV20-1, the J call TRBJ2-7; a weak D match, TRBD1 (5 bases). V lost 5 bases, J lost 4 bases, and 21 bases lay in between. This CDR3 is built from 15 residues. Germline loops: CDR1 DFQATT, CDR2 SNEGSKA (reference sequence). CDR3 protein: CSARTPRVGQYEQYF. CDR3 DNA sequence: TGCAGTGCTCGAACCCCCCGGGTGGGGCAATACGAGCAGTACTTC.

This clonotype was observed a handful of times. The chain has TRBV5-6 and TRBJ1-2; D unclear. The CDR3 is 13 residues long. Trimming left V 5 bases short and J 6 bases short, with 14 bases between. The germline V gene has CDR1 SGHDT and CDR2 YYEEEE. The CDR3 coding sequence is TGTGCCAGCAGGGGCGGGTTCTATGATGGCTACACCTTC. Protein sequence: CASRGGFYDGYTF.

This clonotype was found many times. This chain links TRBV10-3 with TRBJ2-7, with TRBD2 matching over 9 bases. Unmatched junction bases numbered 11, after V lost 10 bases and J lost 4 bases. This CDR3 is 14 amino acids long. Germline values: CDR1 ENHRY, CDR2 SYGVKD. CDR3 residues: CATQAGTSRYEQYF. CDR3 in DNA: TGTGCCACTCAGGCCGGGACTAGCAGGTACGAGCAGTACTTC.

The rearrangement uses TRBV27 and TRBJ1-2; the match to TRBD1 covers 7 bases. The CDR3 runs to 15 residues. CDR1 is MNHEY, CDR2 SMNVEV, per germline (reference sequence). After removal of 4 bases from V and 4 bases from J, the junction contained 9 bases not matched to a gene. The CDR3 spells CASSSRGTETYGYTF. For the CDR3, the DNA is TGTGCCAGCAGTTCCCGCGGGACAGAGACCTATGGCTACACCTTC.

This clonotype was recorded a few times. The CDR3 loop reads CASSLDTRSNQPQHF. CDR3 DNA: TGCGCCAGCAGCTTGGACACCCGGAGCAATCAGCCCCAGCATTTT. The genes are TRBV5-1 and TRBJ1-5; D is unclear. The germline V gene encodes CDR1 SGHRS and CDR2 YFSETQ. This CDR3 is built from 15 residues. The ends were cut back, 0 bases at V and 1 base at J, with 8 bases in the middle.

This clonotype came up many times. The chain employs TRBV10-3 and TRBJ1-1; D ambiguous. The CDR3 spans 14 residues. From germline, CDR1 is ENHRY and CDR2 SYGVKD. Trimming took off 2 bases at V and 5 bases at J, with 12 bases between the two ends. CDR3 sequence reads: CAISEGLVGTEAFF. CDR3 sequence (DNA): TGTGCCATCAGTGAGGGGTTAGTGGGGACTGAAGCTTTCTTT.

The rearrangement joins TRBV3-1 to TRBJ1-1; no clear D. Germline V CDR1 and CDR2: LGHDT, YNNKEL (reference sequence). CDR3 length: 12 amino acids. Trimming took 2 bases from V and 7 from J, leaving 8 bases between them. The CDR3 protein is CASSQLHLEAFF. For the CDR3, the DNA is TGTGCCAGCAGCCAACTACACCTTGAAGCTTTCTTT. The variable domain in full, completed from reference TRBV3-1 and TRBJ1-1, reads DTAVSQTPKYLVTQMGNDKSIKCEQNLGHDTMYWYKQDSKKFLKIMFSYNNKELIINETVPNRFSPKSPDKAHLNLHINSLELGDSAVYFCASSQLHLEAFFGQGTRLTVV.

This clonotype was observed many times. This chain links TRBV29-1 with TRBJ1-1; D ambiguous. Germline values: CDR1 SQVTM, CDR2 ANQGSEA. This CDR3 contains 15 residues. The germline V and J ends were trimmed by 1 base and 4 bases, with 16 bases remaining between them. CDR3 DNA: TGCAGCGTTGAAGGATTGACACCACTGGGCACTGAAGCTTTCTTT. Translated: CSVEGLTPLGTEAFF.

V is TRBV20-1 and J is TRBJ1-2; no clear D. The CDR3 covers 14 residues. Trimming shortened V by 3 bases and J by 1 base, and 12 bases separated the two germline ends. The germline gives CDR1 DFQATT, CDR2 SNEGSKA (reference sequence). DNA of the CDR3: TGCAGTGCTAGTCCCCCGGCCAGTAACTATGGCTACACCTTC. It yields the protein CSASPPASNYGYTF.

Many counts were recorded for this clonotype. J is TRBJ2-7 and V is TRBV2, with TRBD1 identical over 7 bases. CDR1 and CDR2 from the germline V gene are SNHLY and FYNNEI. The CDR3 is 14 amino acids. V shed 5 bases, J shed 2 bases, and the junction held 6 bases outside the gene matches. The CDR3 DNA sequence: TGTGCCAGCAGTTCCGGGACAGTGACCTACGAGCAGTACTTC. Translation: CASSSGTVTYEQYF. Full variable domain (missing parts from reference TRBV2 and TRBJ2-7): EPEVTQTPSHQVTQMGQEVILRCVPISNHLYFYWYRQILGQKVEFLVSFYNNEISEKSEIFDDQFSVERPDGSNFTLKIRSTKLEDSAMYFCASSSGTVTYEQYFGPGTRLTVT.

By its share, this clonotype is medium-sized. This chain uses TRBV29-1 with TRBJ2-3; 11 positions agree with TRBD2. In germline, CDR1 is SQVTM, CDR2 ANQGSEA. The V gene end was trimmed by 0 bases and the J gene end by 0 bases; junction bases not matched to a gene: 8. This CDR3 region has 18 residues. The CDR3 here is CSVEDRLAGGPSTDTQYF. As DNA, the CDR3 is TGCAGCGTTGAAGATCGCCTAGCGGGGGGTCCCAGCACAGATACGCAGTATTTT.

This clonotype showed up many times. CDR3 DNA sequence: TGCGCCAGCAGCTTCGGGACAGGGGGTGAAGCTTTCTTT. This codes for CASSFGTGGEAFF. V usage is TRBV5-1 and J usage is TRBJ1-1; 11 bases align to TRBD1. This CDR3 contains 13 residues. V gave up 2 bases and J gave up 7 bases; unmatched junction bases: 1. The V gene's germline CDR1 is SGHRS and CDR2 YFSETQ.

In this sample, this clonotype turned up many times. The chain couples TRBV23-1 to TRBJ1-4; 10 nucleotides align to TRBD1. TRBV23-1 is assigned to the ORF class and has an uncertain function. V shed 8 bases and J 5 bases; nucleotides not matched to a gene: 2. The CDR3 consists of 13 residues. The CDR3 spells CASVGQGNEKLFF. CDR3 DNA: TGCGCCAGCGTGGGACAGGGGAATGAAAAACTGTTTTTT.

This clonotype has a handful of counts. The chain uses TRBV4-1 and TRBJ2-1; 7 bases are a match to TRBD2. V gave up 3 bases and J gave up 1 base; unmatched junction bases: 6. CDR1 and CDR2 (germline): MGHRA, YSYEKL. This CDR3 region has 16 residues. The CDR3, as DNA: TGCGCCAGCAGCCACCTCAGCGGGGTTTCCTACAATGAGCAGTTCTTC. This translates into CASSHLSGVSYNEQFF.

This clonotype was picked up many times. The CDR3 is CASSLKSGGGYTGHEQYF. CDR3 nucleotides: TGTGCCAGCAGCTTGAAGTCTGGCGGGGGGTACACGGGCCACGAGCAGTACTTC. The J gene is TRBJ2-7, the V gene TRBV5-6, with 8 positions matching TRBD2. The CDR3 length is 18 residues. Germline CDR1 reads SGHDT; CDR2 reads YYEEEE. J lost 5 bases, V lost 1 base, and 17 bases had no gene match.

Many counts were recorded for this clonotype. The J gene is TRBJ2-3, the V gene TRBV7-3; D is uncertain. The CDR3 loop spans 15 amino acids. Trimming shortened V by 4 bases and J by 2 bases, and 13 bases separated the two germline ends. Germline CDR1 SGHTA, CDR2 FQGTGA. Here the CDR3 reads CASSSRAVHTDTQYF. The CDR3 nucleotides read TGTGCCAGCAGCTCCCGGGCGGTCCACACAGATACGCAGTATTTT. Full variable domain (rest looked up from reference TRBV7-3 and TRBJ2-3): GAGVSQTPSNKVTEKGKYVELRCDPISGHTALYWYRQSLGQGPEFLIYFQGTGAADDSGLPNDRFFAVRPEGSVSTLKIQRTERGDSAVYLCASSSRAVHTDTQYFGPGTRLTVL.

Here the CDR3 reads CASSNGKDPPRGTNEKLFF. The CDR3 nucleotides are TGTGCCAGCAGCAATGGGAAGGACCCACCCCGGGGCACTAATGAAAAACTGTTTTTT. The chain couples TRBV21-1 to TRBJ1-4; the table calls TRBD1, which could not be checked here. TRBV21-1 is classified as a pseudogene. This CDR3 is 19 amino acids long.

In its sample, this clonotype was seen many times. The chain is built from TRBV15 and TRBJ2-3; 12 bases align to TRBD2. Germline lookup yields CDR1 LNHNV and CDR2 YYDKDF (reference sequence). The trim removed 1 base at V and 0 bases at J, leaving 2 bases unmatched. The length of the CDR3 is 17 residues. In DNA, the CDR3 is TGTGCCACCAGCAGAGCACTAGCGGGGGGTAGCACAGATACGCAGTATTTT. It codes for CATSRALAGGSTDTQYF. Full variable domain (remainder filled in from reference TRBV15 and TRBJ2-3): DAMVIQNPRYQVTQFGKPVTLSCSQTLNHNVMYWYQQKSSQAPKLLFHYYDKDFNNEADTPDNFQSRRPNTSFCFLDIRSPGLGDTAMYLCATSRALAGGSTDTQYFGPGTRLTVL.

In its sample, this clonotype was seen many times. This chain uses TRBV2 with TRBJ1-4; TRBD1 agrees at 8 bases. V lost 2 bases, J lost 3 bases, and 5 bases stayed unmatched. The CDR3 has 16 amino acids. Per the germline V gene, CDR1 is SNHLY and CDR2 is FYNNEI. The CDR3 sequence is CASSETGQGANEKLFF. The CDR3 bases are TGTGCCAGCAGTGAAACAGGACAGGGTGCTAATGAAAAACTGTTTTTT. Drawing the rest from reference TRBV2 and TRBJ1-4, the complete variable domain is EPEVTQTPSHQVTQMGQEVILRCVPISNHLYFYWYRQILGQKVEFLVSFYNNEISEKSEIFDDQFSVERPDGSNFTLKIRSTKLEDSAMYFCASSETGQGANEKLFFGSGTQLSVL.